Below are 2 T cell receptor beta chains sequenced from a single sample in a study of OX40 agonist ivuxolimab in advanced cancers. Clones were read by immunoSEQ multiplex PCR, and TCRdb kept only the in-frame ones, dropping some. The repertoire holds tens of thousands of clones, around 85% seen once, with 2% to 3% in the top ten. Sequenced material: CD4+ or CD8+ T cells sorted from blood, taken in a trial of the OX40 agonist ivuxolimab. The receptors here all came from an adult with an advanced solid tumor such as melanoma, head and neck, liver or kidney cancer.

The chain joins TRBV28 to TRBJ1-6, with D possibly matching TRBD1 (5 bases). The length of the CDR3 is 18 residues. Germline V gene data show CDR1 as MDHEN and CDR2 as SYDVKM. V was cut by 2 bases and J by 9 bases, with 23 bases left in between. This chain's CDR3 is CASSLNGVYVSGGSPLHF. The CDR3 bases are TGTGCCAGCAGTTTAAACGGGGTGTACGTCAGCGGGGGTTCACCCCTCCACTTT. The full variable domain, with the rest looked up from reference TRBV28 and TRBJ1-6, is DVKVTQSSRYLVKRTGEKVFLECVQDMDHENMFWYRQDPGLGLRLIYFSYDVKMKEKGDIPEGYSVSREKKERFSLILESASTNQTSMYLCASSLNGVYVSGGSPLHFGNGTRLTVT.

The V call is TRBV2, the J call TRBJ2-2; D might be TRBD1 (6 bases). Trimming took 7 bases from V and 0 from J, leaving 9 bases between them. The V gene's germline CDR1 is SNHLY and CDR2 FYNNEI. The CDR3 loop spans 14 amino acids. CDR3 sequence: CASTEGANTGELFF. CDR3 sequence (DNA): TGTGCCAGCACCGAGGGGGCGAACACCGGGGAGCTGTTTTTT.